This TCR beta chain was sequenced in a study of cytomegalovirus exposure and HLA in healthy donors. Across the whole study: The approximately 130 validation repertoires and the approximately 700 first-cohort repertoires shared a platform, a later analysis reported. Findings and limits, study-wide: Among the CMV-associated chains, three were confirmed in vitro as specific for CMV antigens. Cytomegalovirus association was listed for under 200 TCR beta chains.

Libraries were prepared by immunoSEQ multiplex PCR; TCRdb keeps only in-frame clonotypes and omits some of them. The table includes about 190,000 clones, roughly 84% detected once. Looked up from germline, CDR1 is PRHDT and CDR2 is FYEKMQ (reference sequence). After removal of 3 bases from V and 3 bases from J, the junction contained 8 bases not matched to a gene. There are 17 residues in the CDR3. Concerning this clone itself: Its antigen is not known.

Sequenced: PBMCs. This TCR was sampled from a man aged 18 to 35 in good health and CMV-seropositive. The rearrangement links TRBV13 to TRBJ2-3; 11 bases are shared with TRBD2. In DNA form, the CDR3 reads TGTGCCAGCAGCTTGTCATCACTAGCGGGAGAAACAGATACGCAGTATTTT. Its translation: CASSLSSLAGETDTQYF.